These 9 T cell receptor beta chains were sequenced from one sample in a study of early T cells in non-severe SARS-CoV-2 infection (dated by TCRdb to the early 2020s). The library was prepared using 5' RACE. Instrument used: NextSeq 500. TCRdb reprocessed the public reads (quality trimming at Q25 with fastp, clone calling with MiXCR) and kept in-frame beta chains. Entries that share a CDR3 protein sequence are merged under the most common genes and DNA. This sample has 85,000 to 100,000 distinct CDR3 sequences in its table, and about 11% of those were observed once. The leading ten clones occupy approximately 4.7% of the sample. The sample was whole blood, taken at baseline. Receptors were obtained from an adult who was a healthcare worker with PCR-confirmed SARS-CoV-2 infection or an uninfected control (not recorded which).

This clonotype was picked up many times. The chain couples TRBV19 to TRBJ2-1; 11 nucleotides agree with TRBD2. CDR3 size: 15 residues. Trimming removed 1 base from V and 8 bases from J; junction bases left unmatched: 4. Looked up from germline, CDR1 is LNHDA and CDR2 is SQIVND (reference sequence). DNA for the CDR3: TGTGCCAGTAGTATAGGGCTAGCGGGAGGTCATGAGCAGTTCTTC. It yields the protein CASSIGLAGGHEQFF.

In this sample, this clonotype turned up a few times. The V gene is TRBV30, the J gene TRBJ1-2, with D uncertain. The germline V gene encodes CDR1 GTSNPN and CDR2 SVGIG (reference sequence). The V end lost 2 bases, the J end lost 4 bases, and 8 bases lay between the germline ends. This CDR3 region has 12 residues. The CDR3 nucleotides read TGTGCCTGGAGTAGGCTTGCCTATGGCTACACCTTC. Translating gives CAWSRLAYGYTF.

The chain recombines TRBV20-1 with TRBJ1-4; a possible D gene is TRBD1 (6 bases). This CDR3 is built from 14 residues. V gave up 6 bases and J gave up 5 bases, with 16 bases separating them. Per the germline V gene, CDR1 is DFQATT and CDR2 is SNEGSKA (reference sequence). CDR3 coding DNA: TGCAGTGCCAGAATAGGGGGGGCCAATGAAAAACTGTTTTTT. This encodes CSARIGGANEKLFF.

This clonotype has a count of ten or more. The rearrangement joins TRBV20-1 to TRBJ1-5; TRBD1 is a possible D gene (5 bases). Germline V gives CDR1 DFQATT, CDR2 SNEGSKA (reference sequence). The CDR3 covers 15 residues. Trimming took off 2 bases at V and 1 base at J, with 12 bases between the two ends. This CDR3 reads CSARMGGNSNQPQHF. CDR3 nucleotide sequence: TGCAGTGCTAGAATGGGGGGTAACAGCAATCAGCCCCAGCATTTT.

The V and J genes are TRBV2 and TRBJ1-4; D may be TRBD1 (5 bases). The ends were cut back, 1 base at V and 4 bases at J, with 7 bases in the middle. There are 14 residues in the CDR3. Germline CDR1 and CDR2: SNHLY and FYNNEI. The CDR3 sequence is CASSEGGNNEKLFF. The CDR3 nucleotides are TGTGCCAGCAGTGAAGGGGGGAATAATGAAAAACTGTTTTTT.

This clonotype has ten or more counts. This chain joins TRBV10-3 and TRBJ1-1; 9 bases match TRBD1. V shed 2 bases and J 6 bases; nucleotides not matched to a gene: 1. The CDR3 is 13 residues long. Germline V gene data show CDR1 as ENHRY and CDR2 as SYGVKD. The CDR3 loop is CAISEDRGAEAFF. Written as DNA, the CDR3 is TGTGCCATCAGTGAGGACAGGGGGGCTGAAGCTTTCTTT.

This clonotype was detected many times. The chain recombines TRBV12-3 or TRBV12-4 with TRBJ2-2; D is unclear. CDR3 length: 14 residues. Trimming shortened V by 6 bases and J by 4 bases, and 12 bases separated the two germline ends. The DNA of the CDR3 is TGTGCCAGCAGCCAACGCGGTGCCACCGGGGAGCTGTTTTTT. Its translation: CASSQRGATGELFF.

This clonotype was seen at least ten times. V and J are TRBV19 and TRBJ2-3, with D possibly TRBD2 on 6 matching bases. Trimming took off 6 bases at V and 5 bases at J, with 12 bases between the two ends. The germline gives CDR1 LNHDA, CDR2 SQIVND (reference sequence). This CDR3 contains 13 residues. As DNA, the CDR3 is TGTGCCAGTAGCCACTTGCGGGGAGATACGCAGTATTTT. Amino acids: CASSHLRGDTQYF. The full variable domain, in which reference TRBV19 and TRBJ2-3 provide the parts outside the CDR3, is DGGITQSPKYLFRKEGQNVTLSCEQNLNHDAMYWYRQDPGQGLRLIYYSQIVNDFQKGDIAEGYSVSREKKESFPLTVTSAQKNPTAFYLCASSHLRGDTQYFGPGTRLTVL.

This clonotype was observed at least ten times. The chain has TRBV20-1 and TRBJ1-1, with D perhaps matching TRBD1 (5 bases). V shed 1 base and J shed 3 bases, with 15 bases lying between them. This CDR3 comprises 15 residues. Germline assignment: CDR1 DFQATT and CDR2 SNEGSKA (reference sequence). The CDR3 DNA reads as TGCAGTGCTAGAGTAGACTGGGGCGCGTACACTGAAGCTTTCTTT. Encoded protein: CSARVDWGAYTEAFF.